The 4 T cell receptor beta chains below were found in one sample sequenced in a study of sequential checkpoint blockade in melanoma. Treatment in this sample: randomized to nivolumab then ipilimumab (arm A) or the reverse (arm B). Here immunoSEQ multiplex PCR was the method, and the copy in TCRdb shows in-frame clones only, minus some. The repertoire holds 3,000 to 3,500 clones, with roughly 22% as singletons. The sample consisted of tumor tissue (inferred from file names), taken from a patient given nivolumab and ipilimumab in sequence. Receptors were obtained from a human donor with melanoma.

This clone was recorded a few times. This sequence joins TRBV28 and TRBJ2-7; TRBD2 is a possible D gene (6 bases). Trimming stripped 6 bases from V and 3 bases from J, with 24 bases between. This CDR3 is built from 17 residues. Germline loops: CDR1 MDHEN, CDR2 SYDVKM. CDR3 sequence reads: CASSPLEGDLQYYEQYF. CDR3 nucleotides: TGTGCCAGCAGCCCCCTGGAGGGAGACCTTCAATACTACGAGCAGTACTTC. Full variable domain (remainder filled in from reference TRBV28 and TRBJ2-7): DVKVTQSSRYLVKRTGEKVFLECVQDMDHENMFWYRQDPGLGLRLIYFSYDVKMKEKGDIPEGYSVSREKKERFSLILESASTNQTSMYLCASSPLEGDLQYYEQYFGPGTRLTVT.

This clone was counted between two and nine times. The CDR3, as DNA: TGTGCCAGCAGTCCCACGGACAGAAACCTGAACACTGAAGCTTTCTTT. Protein product: CASSPTDRNLNTEAFF. The chain uses TRBV28 and TRBJ1-1; tentative D call: TRBD1 (6 bases). V was cut by 5 bases and J by 0 bases, with 16 bases left in between. The CDR3 is 16 residues long. Germline assignment: CDR1 MDHEN and CDR2 SYDVKM.

This clone has a single count. This chain uses TRBV29-1 with TRBJ2-2; possibly TRBD1 for D (6 bases). V lost 1 base, J lost 6 bases, and 12 bases lay in between. CDR3 length: 14 amino acids. Germline V gives CDR1 SQVTM, CDR2 ANQGSEA. The CDR3, as DNA: TGCAGCGTTGAAGGCCAGGGGCTGGCCGGGGAGCTGTTTTTT. Its protein product is CSVEGQGLAGELFF.

Sample share makes this clone medium-sized. The chain employs TRBV11-3 and TRBJ2-6; D is ambiguous. The V end was cut by 8 bases, the J end by 0 bases, with 11 bases between. The CDR3 runs 15 residues. Germline CDR1 SGHNT, CDR2 YENEEA. For the CDR3, the DNA is TGTGCCAGCGCCGACACATTCTCTGGGGCCAACGTCCTGACTTTC. This codes for CASADTFSGANVLTF.